Below, one T cell receptor beta chain is given with its context. At one of its ends the junction is not consistent with the germline gene, which may arise from a read error. These data belong to a study of blood T cells in healthy people across ages. The use of a sample-barcoded 5' primer and a J-beta primer mix characterized a second PCR of 7 to 11 cycles. MiXCR, applied by TCRdb to the 5' RACE reads, yields one record per CDR3 protein. The sample consists of about a million distinct CDR3 sequences, 51% of them appearing once. There are 15 residues in the CDR3. The germline CDR1 and CDR2 sequences are SGHTA and FQGNSA.

Sequences were obtained from blood. The genes are TRBV7-2 and TRBJ2-7; D is uncertain. The clonotype comes from a woman aged 60-75 years in good health. CDR3 in DNA: TGTGCCAGCAGCCTCCTAGTCAGCTACTCCCACGAGCAGTACTTC. Its translation: CASSLLVSYSHEQYF.